This T cell receptor (beta chain) was obtained from a study of blood T cell repertoires in COVID-19. Study as a whole: Acute and convalescent COVID-19 specimens originated in the United States, Italy and Spain.

Sequencing used immunoSEQ multiplex PCR; TCRdb keeps in-frame clones, though not all of them. The data hold just over 650,000 clones, with about 87% observed a single time. This TCR derives from a woman younger than 35 with acute or convalescent COVID-19. Material for sequencing was peripheral blood.

Here the CDR3 DNA reads TGTGCCAGCTCCCCATTGAGTAAGCGGGAGACCCAGTACTTC. It codes for CASSPLSKRETQYF. The chain recombines TRBV18 with TRBJ2-5, with D maybe TRBD2 (5 bases). CDR1 is KGHSH and CDR2 is LQKENI in the germline V gene. The ends were cut back, 6 bases at V and 5 bases at J, with 16 bases in the middle. The CDR3 totals 14 residues.